A single sample gave rise to the 11 T cell receptor beta chains below, sequenced in a study of T cell changes during pregnancy in multiple sclerosis. The protocol was immunoSEQ multiplex PCR, while the TCRdb copy is restricted to in-frame clones and leaves out a portion. This table holds fewer than 50,000 clones, around 94% found once. This specimen was CD8+ T cells from peripheral blood mononuclear cells, taken before pregnancy. The receptors were sampled from a female donor with multiple sclerosis, enrolled in a pregnancy study.

The V gene is TRBV7-9, the J gene TRBJ2-7, with 8 nucleotides matching TRBD2. CDR1 SEHNR and CDR2 FQNEAQ come from the germline V gene (reference sequence). The CDR3 is 16 amino acids. The V gene end was trimmed by 6 bases and the J gene end by 2 bases; junction bases not matched to a gene: 12. Here the CDR3 DNA reads TGTGCCAGCAGAGGGGTCAATAGCGGGGACCCCTACGAGCAGTACTTC. Translated: CASRGVNSGDPYEQYF.

J is TRBJ2-3 and V is TRBV9; unclear D gene. The germline V gene has CDR1 SGDLS and CDR2 YYNGEE. CDR3 length equals 15 residues. V was trimmed by 2 bases and J by 0 bases, leaving 10 bases between them. Here the CDR3 DNA reads TGTGCCAGCAGCGTCCGCGCGACTAGCACAGATACGCAGTATTTT. Its translation: CASSVRATSTDTQYF.

The V and J genes are TRBV7-9 and TRBJ2-7; D is perhaps TRBD2 (5 bases). This CDR3 is 13 amino acids long. V shed 6 bases and J shed 7 bases, with 16 bases lying between them. Germline V gene lookup returns CDR1 SEHNR and CDR2 FQNEAQ (reference sequence). Here the CDR3 reads CASRAAPGGEQYF. The CDR3 region has the DNA TGTGCCAGCAGGGCTGCACCGGGCGGGGAGCAGTACTTC.

The V and J genes are TRBV6-5 and TRBJ1-1; TRBD1 aligns across 8 bases. J lost 8 bases, V lost 8 bases, and 13 bases had no gene match. CDR1 MNHEY and CDR2 SVGAGI come from the germline V gene. The CDR3 totals 14 residues. The CDR3 sequence: CASRTSGTGSEAFF. CDR3 DNA sequence: TGTGCCAGCCGCACATCCGGGACAGGATCCGAAGCTTTCTTT.

This chain links TRBV4-1 with TRBJ2-7; D perhaps matches TRBD1 (5 bases). The germline V gene has CDR1 MGHRA and CDR2 YSYEKL. V was trimmed by 3 bases and J by 2 bases, leaving 11 bases between them. The CDR3 consists of 14 residues. CDR3 nucleotide sequence: TGCGCCAGCAGCCACGAAGGGGTCGCCTACGAGCAGTACTTC. Translation: CASSHEGVAYEQYF.

The chain recombines TRBV5-1 with TRBJ1-1; 11 bases line up with TRBD1. With V trimmed by 0 bases and J by 1 base, 2 bases remained unmatched. Germline-derived CDR1 and CDR2 are SGHRS and YFSETQ. The CDR3 sequence is 16 residues long. CDR3 loop: CASSLGTGGTNTEAFF. In nucleotides, the CDR3 is TGCGCCAGCAGCTTGGGGACAGGGGGCACGAACACTGAAGCTTTCTTT.

The rearrangement uses TRBV7-8 and TRBJ2-5; 13 nucleotides agree with TRBD2. V shed 1 base, J shed 2 bases, and the junction held 10 bases outside the gene matches. The CDR3 loop spans 19 amino acids. Germline values: CDR1 SGHVS, CDR2 FQNEAQ. The CDR3 protein is CASSLVRRTSGRWQETQYF. DNA of the CDR3: TGTGCCAGCAGCTTAGTACGAAGGACTAGCGGGAGATGGCAAGAGACCCAGTACTTC.

This chain uses TRBV4-3 with TRBJ2-3, with unresolved D. The CDR3 consists of 14 residues. Between the trimmed V and J ends, which lost 2 bases and 0 bases, there was a span of 6 bases. CDR1 is LGHNA, CDR2 YSLEER, per germline. The CDR3 DNA follows: TGCGCCAGCAGCCAACTCTCTAGCACAGATACGCAGTATTTT. Its protein is CASSQLSSTDTQYF.

This chain's CDR3 is CASSFGTGVDNEQFF. CDR3 in DNA: TGTGCCAGCAGCTTTGGGACAGGGGTTGACAATGAGCAGTTCTTC. V and J are TRBV7-8 and TRBJ2-1; the match to TRBD1 covers 10 bases. Germline lookup yields CDR1 SGHVS and CDR2 FQNEAQ. Losses at the gene ends were 3 bases for V and 5 bases for J; bases not matched to a gene: 4. This CDR3 contains 15 residues.

V gene TRBV2 combines with J gene TRBJ1-4; 9 positions match TRBD1. Germline V gene lookup returns CDR1 SNHLY and CDR2 FYNNEI. This CDR3 spans 16 amino acids. V lost 2 bases, J lost 4 bases, and 5 bases stayed unmatched. CDR3 DNA sequence: TGTGCCAGCAGTGAACGAGGGACAGGGCGTAATGAAAAACTGTTTTTT. Amino acids: CASSERGTGRNEKLFF.

This rearrangement joins TRBV15 to TRBJ1-1, with D uncertain. V shed 4 bases and J shed 1 base, with 16 bases lying between them. The CDR3 length is 16 residues. Germline values: CDR1 LNHNV, CDR2 YYDKDF (reference sequence). CDR3 DNA: TGTGCCACCAGCAAGACCCGGCAGGCAAAGAACACTGAAGCTTTCTTT. Protein product: CATSKTRQAKNTEAFF.